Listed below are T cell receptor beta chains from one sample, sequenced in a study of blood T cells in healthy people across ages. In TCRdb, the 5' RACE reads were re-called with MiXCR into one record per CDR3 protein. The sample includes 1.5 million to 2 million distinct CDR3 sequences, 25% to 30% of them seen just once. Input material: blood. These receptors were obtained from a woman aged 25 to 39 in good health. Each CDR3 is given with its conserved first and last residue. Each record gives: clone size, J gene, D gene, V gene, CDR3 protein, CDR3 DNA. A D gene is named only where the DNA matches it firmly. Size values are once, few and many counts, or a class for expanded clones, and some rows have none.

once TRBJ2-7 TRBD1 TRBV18 CASSRQGEYNEQYF TGTGCCAGCTCACGACAGGGTGAATACAATGAGCAGTACTTC
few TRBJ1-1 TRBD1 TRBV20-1 CSAGRTGPLNTEAFF TGCAGTGCTGGACGGACAGGCCCGCTGAACACTGAAGCTTTCTTT
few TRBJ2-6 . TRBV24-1 CATSETGTSTGSGANVLTF TGTGCCACCAGTGAAACCGGGACCTCCACCGGATCGGGGGCCAACGTCCTGACTTTC
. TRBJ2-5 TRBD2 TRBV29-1 CSVGGSFFNEQYF TGCAGCGTTGGCGGGAGTTTTTTCAATGAGCAGTACTTC
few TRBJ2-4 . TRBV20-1 CSATSGTASPIQYF TGCAGTGCAACTTCCGGGACTGCTTCTCCCATTCAGTACTTC
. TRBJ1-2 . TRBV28 CASSPGGSAANYGYTF TGTGCCAGCAGCCCGGGGGGTTCGGCCGCTAACTATGGCTACACCTTC
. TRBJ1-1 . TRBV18 CASSPGASGEAFF TGTGCCAGCTCACCAGGGGCCAGCGGCGAAGCTTTCTTT
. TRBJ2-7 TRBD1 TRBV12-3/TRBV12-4 CASSLRRQGVSYEQYF TGTGCCAGCAGTTTAAGGCGACAGGGTGTTTCCTACGAGCAGTACTTC
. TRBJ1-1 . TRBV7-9 CASSASKGGTEAFF TGTGCCAGCAGCGCCTCAAAGGGGGGCACTGAAGCTTTCTTT
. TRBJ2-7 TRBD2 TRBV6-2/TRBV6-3 CASSYKRETYEQYF TGTGCCAGCAGTTACAAGCGGGAGACCTACGAGCAGTACTTC
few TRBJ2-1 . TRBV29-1 CSASRRRGTNDEQFF TGCAGCGCCTCCAGGAGGAGGGGAACCAACGATGAGCAGTTCTTC
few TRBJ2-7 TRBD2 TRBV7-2 CASSLGIAGGYEQYF TGTGCCAGCAGCTTAGGGATAGCGGGAGGATACGAGCAGTACTTC
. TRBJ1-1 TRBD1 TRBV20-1 CSAAISGIQGAGAFF TGCAGTGCCGCCATCTCCGGGATACAGGGGGCAGGTGCTTTCTTT
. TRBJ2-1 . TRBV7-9 CVSSLAVMGLETQFF TGTGTCAGCAGCTTGGCAGTTATGGGGTTGGAGACCCAGTTCTTC
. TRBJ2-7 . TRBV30 CAWSKGDEQYF TGTGCCTGGAGTAAGGGCGACGAGCAGTACTTC
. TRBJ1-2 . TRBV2 CASLRGTGAGYTF TGTGCCTCCCTAAGGGGGACGGGGGCAGGCTACACCTTC
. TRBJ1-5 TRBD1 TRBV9 CASSVGDRGGQPQHF TGTGCCAGCAGCGTAGGGGACAGAGGAGGACAGCCCCAGCATTTT
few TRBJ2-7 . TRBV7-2 CASSIRDSRQQYF TGTGCCAGCAGCATTCGGGACTCGCGGCAGCAGTACTTC
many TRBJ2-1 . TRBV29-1 CSVVVRVSEQFF TGCAGCGTTGTGGTGCGGGTCAGTGAGCAGTTCTTC
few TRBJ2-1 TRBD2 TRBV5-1 CASSPPGLQSYNEQFF TGCGCCAGCAGCCCTCCGGGACTACAGTCCTACAATGAGCAGTTCTTC
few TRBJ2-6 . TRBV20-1 CSAGTPGANVLTF TGCAGTGCGGGAACACCTGGGGCCAACGTCCTGACTTTC
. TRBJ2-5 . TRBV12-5 CASGSFMGQETQYF TGTGCTAGTGGTTCCTTCATGGGCCAAGAGACCCAGTACTTC
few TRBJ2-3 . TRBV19 CASSIGTRITDTQYF TGTGCCAGTAGTATCGGAACTAGAATCACAGATACGCAGTATTTT
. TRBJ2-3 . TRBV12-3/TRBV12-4 CASSLEPKGTDTQYF TGTGCCAGCAGTCTCGAGCCTAAAGGTACAGATACGCAGTATTTT
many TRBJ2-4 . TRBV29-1 CSVDQGRNIQYF TGCAGCGTTGATCAGGGTCGTAACATTCAGTACTTC
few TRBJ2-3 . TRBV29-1 CSVTVSTDTQYF TGCAGCGTTACAGTCAGCACAGATACGCAGTATTTT
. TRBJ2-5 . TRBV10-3 CAISVGGGQAETQYF TGTGCCATCAGTGTTGGAGGGGGGCAGGCGGAGACCCAGTACTTC
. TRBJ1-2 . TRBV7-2 CASSLGPSAPYGYTF TGCGCCAGCAGCTTAGGGCCGTCCGCCCCCTATGGCTACACCTTC
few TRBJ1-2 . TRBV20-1 CSAPGGEEGYTF TGCAGTGCTCCGGGGGGGGAGGAGGGCTACACCTTC
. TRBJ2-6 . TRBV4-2 CASSRDKTLSGANVLTF TGTGCCAGCAGCCGAGACAAAACGCTTTCTGGGGCCAACGTCCTGACTTTC
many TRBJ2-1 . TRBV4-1 CASSHEGSYNEQFF TGCGCCAGCAGCCATGAGGGGTCCTACAATGAGCAGTTCTTC
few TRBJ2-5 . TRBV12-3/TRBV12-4 CASSFGGSRKETQYF TGTGCCAGCAGTTTCGGAGGTAGCAGAAAAGAGACCCAGTACTTC
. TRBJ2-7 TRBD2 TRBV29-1 CSVVGTSGIYEQYF TGCAGCGTCGTTGGGACTAGCGGTATCTACGAGCAGTACTTC
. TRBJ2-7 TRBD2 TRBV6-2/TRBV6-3 CASSYSTSGPRDEQYF TGTGCCAGCAGTTACTCGACTAGCGGCCCACGGGACGAGCAGTACTTC